A selection of T cell receptor beta chains follows, all from one sample in a study of shared clonotypes between healthy human individuals. Produced via immunoSEQ multiplex PCR; TCRdb's table is partial and in-frame only. The sample holds over a million clones, 65% to 80% seen once. Material: memory CD4+ T cells sorted from blood. These receptors were collected from a man aged 18 to 29 in good health. The CDR3 runs from the conserved cysteine through the conserved F or W. Each record gives: clone size, J gene, D gene, V gene, CDR3 protein, CDR3 DNA. The D gene is left open where the match is weak. Not every row has a clone size; where given, it reads once, few, many or a size class.

size: -
J: TRBJ2-4
D: TRBD2
V: TRBV19
CDR3: CASSGSGVAKNIQYF
DNA: TGTGCCAGTAGTGGGAGCGGGGTAGCCAAAAACATTCAGTACTTC

size: -
J: TRBJ2-1
D: -
V: TRBV6-5
CDR3: CASSYASEQFF
DNA: TGTGCCAGCAGTTACGCCAGCGAGCAGTTCTTC

size: -
J: TRBJ2-5
D: -
V: TRBV4-2
CDR3: CASSQDRGQETQYF
DNA: TGTGCCAGCAGCCAAGATCGCGGGCAAGAGACCCAGTACTTC

size: -
J: TRBJ2-2
D: -
V: TRBV11-3
CDR3: CASSPRLVGNTGELFF
DNA: TGTGCCAGCAGCCCCCGATTAGTGGGGAACACCGGGGAGCTGTTTTTT

size: once
J: TRBJ1-2
D: -
V: TRBV4-3
CDR3: CASSQSWGENYGYTF
DNA: TGCGCCAGCAGCCAAAGTTGGGGCGAGAACTATGGCTACACCTTC

size: few
J: TRBJ2-3
D: TRBD2
V: TRBV5-1
CDR3: CASSSGGTYDTDTQYF
DNA: TGCGCCAGCAGCTCGGGGGGGACTTACGACACAGATACGCAGTATTTT

size: -
J: TRBJ2-3
D: -
V: TRBV2
CDR3: CASRAGRGTDTQYF
DNA: TGTGCCAGCAGAGCCGGGCGGGGCACAGATACGCAGTATTTT

size: few
J: TRBJ1-2
D: -
V: TRBV7-9
CDR3: CASSLGRGSGADYGYTF
DNA: TGTGCCAGCAGCTTAGGACGCGGGTCGGGGGCGGACTATGGCTACACCTTC

size: -
J: TRBJ1-4
D: -
V: TRBV7-2
CDR3: CASSLERGREKLFF
DNA: TGTGCCAGCAGCTTAGAACGGGGCAGGGAAAAACTGTTTTTT

size: few
J: TRBJ2-2
D: -
V: TRBV7-9
CDR3: CASSREGQTNTGELFF
DNA: TGTGCCAGCAGCCGGGAGGGACAGACGAACACCGGGGAGCTGTTTTTT

size: -
J: TRBJ1-4
D: -
V: TRBV28
CDR3: CASSLVGGFEKLFF
DNA: TGTGCCAGCAGTTTGGTCGGGGGCTTCGAAAAACTGTTTTTT

size: -
J: TRBJ2-1
D: -
V: TRBV30
CDR3: CAWSPRLSSYNEQFF
DNA: TGTGCCTGGAGTCCCAGACTGAGCTCCTACAATGAGCAGTTCTTC

size: few
J: TRBJ2-2
D: TRBD1
V: TRBV5-1
CDR3: CASVPWDREGTGELFF
DNA: TGCGCCAGCGTTCCCTGGGACAGGGAGGGCACCGGGGAGCTGTTTTTT

size: -
J: TRBJ1-3
D: -
V: TRBV6-1
CDR3: CASQRDGGNTIYF
DNA: TGTGCCAGCCAGCGGGACGGGGGAAACACCATATATTTT

size: -
J: TRBJ1-1
D: -
V: TRBV18
CDR3: CASSSEENTEAFF
DNA: TGTGCCAGCTCATCCGAAGAGAACACTGAAGCTTTCTTT

size: -
J: TRBJ2-5
D: TRBD1
V: TRBV7-6
CDR3: CASSLATGRQETQYF
DNA: TGTGCCAGCAGCTTAGCGACAGGGCGGCAAGAGACCCAGTACTTC

size: -
J: TRBJ2-7
D: TRBD2
V: TRBV10-3
CDR3: CAIRPQVLAGDYEQYF
DNA: TGTGCCATCAGACCTCAAGTTCTAGCGGGAGACTACGAGCAGTACTTC

size: few
J: TRBJ2-7
D: -
V: TRBV2
CDR3: CASSDGGTYEQYF
DNA: TGTGCCAGCAGTGATGGTGGGACCTACGAGCAGTACTTC

size: few
J: TRBJ2-3
D: TRBD2
V: TRBV5-6
CDR3: CASSLTSDHTDTQYF
DNA: TGTGCCAGCAGCCTAACTAGCGACCACACAGATACGCAGTATTTT

size: -
J: TRBJ2-5
D: -
V: TRBV2
CDR3: CASSERETQYF
DNA: TGTGCCAGCAGTGAAAGGGAGACCCAGTACTTC

size: -
J: TRBJ1-2
D: TRBD1
V: TRBV5-4
CDR3: CASSLGSDRGNYGYTF
DNA: TGTGCCAGCAGCTTGGGGTCCGACAGGGGAAACTATGGCTACACCTTC

size: -
J: TRBJ2-3
D: TRBD2
V: TRBV2
CDR3: CASSPLAGGPDTQYF
DNA: TGTGCCAGCAGTCCCCTAGCGGGAGGACCCGATACGCAGTATTTT

size: -
J: TRBJ2-5
D: -
V: TRBV7-9
CDR3: CASSLVGGQQETQYF
DNA: TGTGCCAGCAGCTTAGTGGGGGGACAGCAAGAGACCCAGTACTTC